The 27 T cell receptor beta chains listed next were all sequenced from one sample in a study of T cell changes during pregnancy in multiple sclerosis. Produced via immunoSEQ multiplex PCR; TCRdb's table is partial and in-frame only. The table records around 60,000 clones, 93% of them present only once. This specimen consisted of CD4+ T cells from peripheral blood mononuclear cells, obtained before pregnancy. The source is a female donor with multiple sclerosis, enrolled in a pregnancy study.

The chain is built from TRBV12-5 and TRBJ2-7; 8 bases match TRBD1. Trimming took 6 bases from V and 3 from J; bases not matched to a gene: 4. This CDR3 region has 13 residues. Germline V gene data show CDR1 as LGHNT and CDR2 as FRNRAP. The CDR3 is CASGPGQGYEQYF. The CDR3 region has the DNA TGTGCTAGTGGGCCCGGACAGGGCTACGAGCAGTACTTC.

This clone has only one observation. The gene calls are TRBV5-1 and TRBJ2-2; 9 nucleotides agree with TRBD2. This CDR3 region has 16 residues. CDR1 is SGHRS, CDR2 YFSETQ, per germline. The trim removed 4 bases at V and 6 bases at J, leaving 10 bases unmatched. CDR3 sequence reads: CASSKTSGGIAGELFF. The CDR3 DNA sequence: TGCGCCAGCAGCAAGACTAGCGGTGGAATTGCCGGGGAGCTGTTTTTT.

The rearrangement uses TRBV4-1 and TRBJ2-1, with TRBD2 identical over 10 bases. Germline CDR1 reads MGHRA; CDR2 reads YSYEKL. The CDR3 is 17 residues long. J lost 7 bases, V lost 1 base, and 10 bases had no gene match. CDR3 protein: CASSQGGWIAGGNEQFF. The CDR3 nucleotides read TGCGCCAGCAGCCAAGGGGGGTGGATAGCGGGAGGAAATGAGCAGTTCTTC.

The CDR3 bases are TGTGCCAGCAGCCAGGGGGGAGGAGGGCTGGGGGGAGAGCAGTACTTC. This translates into CASSQGGGGLGGEQYF. The chain is built from TRBV4-2 and TRBJ2-7; tentatively, D is TRBD2 (6 bases). The CDR3 extends over 16 amino acids. Trimming pared 3 bases from V and 7 bases from J, leaving 22 bases between. Germline values: CDR1 LGHNA, CDR2 YNFKEQ.

This clone has a single count. V is TRBV11-3 and J is TRBJ2-5; the match to TRBD1 covers 7 bases. J was trimmed by 5 bases and V by 5 bases; bases with no gene match: 11. There are 15 residues in the CDR3. The germline V gene encodes CDR1 SGHNT and CDR2 YENEEA. The CDR3 is CASSLARGKVETQYF. The CDR3 DNA is TGTGCCAGCAGCCTCGCCAGGGGGAAGGTGGAGACCCAGTACTTC.

The V and J genes are TRBV28 and TRBJ2-1; D is possibly TRBD2 (5 bases). The CDR3 loop spans 13 amino acids. Germline CDR1 MDHEN, CDR2 SYDVKM. The V and J ends lost 2 bases and 7 bases respectively, with 9 bases between them. DNA of the CDR3: TGTGCCAGCAGTTTAGGGAGCTTGAATGAGCAGTTCTTC. Amino acid sequence: CASSLGSLNEQFF.

This sequence joins TRBV11-2 and TRBJ2-5, with TRBD1 matching 7 bases. V was pared by 7 bases and J by 2 bases, with 13 bases of the junction left unmatched. Germline V gene sequence: CDR1 SGHAT, CDR2 FQNNGV. This CDR3 region has 16 residues. The CDR3 spells CASTSLARGQQETQYF. The CDR3 nucleotides are TGTGCCAGCACTTCGTTAGCGAGGGGGCAACAAGAGACCCAGTACTTC. Together with reference TRBV11-2 and TRBJ2-5, the CDR3 gives the full variable domain: EAGVAQSPRYKIIEKRQSVAFWCNPISGHATLYWYQQILGQGPKLLIQFQNNGVVDDSQLPKDRFSAERLKGVDSTLKIQPAKLEDSAVYLCASTSLARGQQETQYFGPGTRLLVL.

This chain links TRBV15 with TRBJ2-5; D unresolved. The V end lost 1 base, the J end lost 3 bases, and 6 bases lay between the germline ends. The CDR3 consists of 13 residues. Germline-derived CDR1 and CDR2 are LNHNV and YYDKDF (reference sequence). The CDR3 protein is CATSRAREETQYF. CDR3 nucleotide sequence: TGTGCCACCAGCAGAGCGAGAGAAGAGACCCAGTACTTC.

The rearrangement links TRBV2 to TRBJ2-3; the D gene is possibly TRBD2 (6 bases). From germline, CDR1 is SNHLY and CDR2 FYNNEI. V was trimmed by 3 bases and J by 0 bases, leaving 16 bases between them. This CDR3 comprises 17 residues. As DNA, the CDR3 is TGTGCCAGCAGTGACGCGGTTCTAGCGATGAGCACAGATACGCAGTATTTT. Translating it yields CASSDAVLAMSTDTQYF. The full variable domain, in which reference TRBV2 and TRBJ2-3 provide the parts outside the CDR3, is EPEVTQTPSHQVTQMGQEVILRCVPISNHLYFYWYRQILGQKVEFLVSFYNNEISEKSEIFDDQFSVERPDGSNFTLKIRSTKLEDSAMYFCASSDAVLAMSTDTQYFGPGTRLTVL.

The CDR3 DNA sequence: TGTGCCAGTAGTATGGGCGGGGGGTACAATGAGCAGTTCTTC. This gives the protein CASSMGGGYNEQFF. The chain combines TRBV19 with TRBJ2-1; TRBD2 matches at 8 bases. The CDR3 extends over 14 amino acids. Germline assignment: CDR1 LNHDA and CDR2 SQIVND (reference sequence). Losses at the gene ends were 3 bases for V and 4 bases for J; bases not matched to a gene: 2.

This sequence joins TRBV9 and TRBJ1-2; D is possibly TRBD1 (6 bases). V was pared by 3 bases and J by 4 bases, with 7 bases between. Germline assignment: CDR1 SGDLS and CDR2 YYNGEE. The CDR3 covers 12 residues. CDR3 DNA: TGTGCCAGCAGCGAGGACAGCTATGGCTACACCTTC. As protein: CASSEDSYGYTF.

The genes are TRBV19 and TRBJ2-2, with TRBD2 as a possible D gene (5 bases). CDR1 is LNHDA and CDR2 is SQIVND in the germline V gene (reference sequence). V lost 4 bases, J lost 9 bases, and 24 bases lay in between. This CDR3 has 17 amino acids. The CDR3 sequence: CASSRKDLSFGLWELFF. The CDR3 nucleotides are TGTGCCAGTAGTAGAAAGGACCTCTCTTTTGGACTTTGGGAGCTGTTTTTT.

The chain employs TRBV2 and TRBJ2-2; tentative D call: TRBD2 (6 bases). CDR1 and CDR2 from the germline V gene are SNHLY and FYNNEI. The CDR3 contains 15 residues. With 4 bases removed from V and 5 bases from J, the gap between germline ends came to 14 bases. The CDR3 sequence: CASSGLVLKTGELFF. The CDR3 DNA reads as TGTGCCAGCAGTGGACTAGTCCTCAAGACCGGGGAGCTGTTTTTT.

As regards this clone: One end of the junction fails to match germline, which may point to a read error. V and J are TRBV7-7 and TRBJ2-7; D not resolved. The CDR3 has 13 residues. Per the germline V gene, CDR1 is SSHAT and CDR2 is FNYEAQ (reference sequence). CDR3 sequence: CASSLSVVGEQYF. The CDR3 nucleotides are TGTGCTAGCAGCTTGTCTGTAGTTGGCGAGCAGTACTTC.

The gene calls are TRBV2 and TRBJ2-1; 10 bases match TRBD2. CDR3 length: 16 residues. Losses at the gene ends were 8 bases for V and 4 bases for J; bases not matched to a gene: 11. Germline CDR1 SNHLY, CDR2 FYNNEI. The CDR3 DNA follows: TGTGCCAGCCGTGCTAGCGGGAGAGGAGGGTACAATGAGCAGTTCTTC. As protein: CASRASGRGGYNEQFF.

The gene calls are TRBV13 and TRBJ2-7; no firm D call. Looked up from germline, CDR1 is PRHDT and CDR2 is FYEKMQ (reference sequence). Trimming removed 3 bases from V and 1 base from J, with 7 bases in between. The CDR3 runs 13 residues. CDR3 residues: CASSFARSYEQYF. The CDR3 region has the DNA TGTGCCAGCAGCTTCGCGCGGTCCTACGAGCAGTACTTC.

The chain uses TRBV5-1 and TRBJ2-3, with D possibly matching TRBD1 (6 bases). CDR1 is SGHRS, CDR2 YFSETQ, per germline. The CDR3 has 15 residues. V lost 2 bases to trimming and J lost 5 bases, with 15 bases between them. The CDR3 protein is CASSLQGMRRDTQYF. In DNA form, the CDR3 reads TGCGCCAGCAGCTTACAGGGAATGAGGAGAGATACGCAGTATTTT.

This chain uses TRBV7-2 with TRBJ2-3; TRBD2 matches 8 bases. Per germline, CDR1 SGHTA and CDR2 FQGNSA. Trimming took 1 base from V and 2 from J; bases not matched to a gene: 5. The CDR3 consists of 16 residues. CDR3 protein: CASSLGHGGVTDTQYF. Here the CDR3 DNA reads TGTGCCAGCAGCTTAGGGCACGGGGGGGTCACAGATACGCAGTATTTT.

The genes are TRBV7-2 and TRBJ1-2; D perhaps matches TRBD1 (6 bases). This CDR3 spans 15 amino acids. Germline V gene sequence: CDR1 SGHTA, CDR2 FQGNSA. The V and J ends lost 5 bases and 3 bases respectively, with 16 bases between them. The DNA of the CDR3 is TGTGCCAGCAGCCAATCGGGGGGCGGGGACTATGGCTACACCTTC. Protein product: CASSQSGGGDYGYTF.

J is TRBJ1-3 and V is TRBV19, with TRBD1 as a possible D gene (6 bases). CDR3 length: 15 amino acids. The V gene lost 7 bases and the J gene lost 0 bases, with 13 bases spanning the gap. The germline V gene has CDR1 LNHDA and CDR2 SQIVND (reference sequence). CDR3 coding DNA: TGTGCCAGTACTAGACAGGCTCTCTCTGGAAACACCATATATTTT. It codes for CASTRQALSGNTIYF.

The chain uses TRBV5-8 and TRBJ2-7, with 9 positions matching TRBD1. The V gene end was trimmed by 6 bases and the J gene end by 5 bases; junction bases not matched to a gene: 12. The CDR3 length is 15 residues. Germline V gene data show CDR1 as SGHTS and CDR2 as YDEGEE. CDR3 region: CASTRGQGPGHEQYF. The CDR3 DNA is TGTGCCAGCACTCGCGGACAGGGGCCCGGTCACGAGCAGTACTTC. The whole variable domain, filled in from reference TRBV5-8 and TRBJ2-7, reads EAGVTQSPTHLIKTRGQQATLRCSPISGHTSVYWYQQALGLGLQFLLWYDEGEERNRGNFPPRFSGRQFPNYSSELNVNALELEDSALYLCASTRGQGPGHEQYFGPGTRLTVT.

The chain combines TRBV30 with TRBJ2-1, with 9 bases fitting TRBD2. This CDR3 region has 15 residues. Germline V gene sequence: CDR1 GTSNPN, CDR2 SVGIG (reference sequence). Trimming removed 5 bases from V and 0 bases from J; junction bases left unmatched: 5. The CDR3 is CAWASGNSSYNEQFF. The CDR3 bases are TGTGCCTGGGCTAGCGGGAATAGCTCCTACAATGAGCAGTTCTTC.

The gene calls are TRBV9 and TRBJ2-2; D gene ambiguous. V gave up 1 base and J gave up 0 bases, with 4 bases separating them. CDR3 size: 14 residues. The V gene's germline CDR1 is SGDLS and CDR2 YYNGEE. CDR3 DNA sequence: TGTGCCAGCAGCGTAAGCGCGAACACCGGGGAGCTGTTTTTT. Protein product: CASSVSANTGELFF.

The V call is TRBV7-3, the J call TRBJ2-1; 9 nucleotides line up with TRBD2. The CDR3 sequence is 17 residues long. The V segment lost 1 base and the J segment 9 bases; nucleotides outside the gene matches: 13. Germline CDR1 is SGHTA and CDR2 is FQGTGA. The CDR3 bases are TGTGCCAGCAGCTTAATAGGTAGCGGGAGCTCGGGTAGTGAGCAGTTCTTC. Protein product: CASSLIGSGSSGSEQFF.

The chain recombines TRBV19 with TRBJ1-5; a weak D match, TRBD1 (6 bases). CDR3 length: 16 amino acids. V was trimmed by 1 base and J by 1 base, leaving 11 bases between them. CDR1 is LNHDA, CDR2 SQIVND, per germline (reference sequence). CDR3 sequence: CASSIVGTQSNQPQHF. CDR3 DNA: TGTGCCAGTAGTATAGTTGGGACACAGAGCAATCAGCCCCAGCATTTT.

The chain links TRBV2 to TRBJ2-1; TRBD2 matches 9 bases. The V gene end was trimmed by 2 bases and the J gene end by 9 bases; junction bases not matched to a gene: 14. This CDR3 spans 17 amino acids. The germline V gene has CDR1 SNHLY and CDR2 FYNNEI. Here the CDR3 reads CASSERLAGSVRGEQFF. The CDR3 coding sequence is TGTGCCAGCAGTGAAAGGCTAGCGGGAAGTGTAAGGGGTGAGCAGTTCTTC.

The genes are TRBV7-2 and TRBJ1-1; 7 bases align to TRBD1. Germline-derived CDR1 and CDR2 are SGHTA and FQGNSA. The trim removed 5 bases at V and 0 bases at J, leaving 6 bases unmatched. There are 15 residues in the CDR3. This CDR3 reads CASSTSTGMNTEAFF. The CDR3 coding sequence is TGTGCCAGCAGCACTTCGACAGGGATGAACACTGAAGCTTTCTTT. Combining the CDR3 with reference TRBV7-2 and TRBJ1-1 gives the whole variable domain GAGVSQSPSNKVTEKGKDVELRCDPISGHTALYWYRQSLGQGLEFLIYFQGNSAPDKSGLPSDRFSAERTGGSVSTLTIQRTQQEDSAVYLCASSTSTGMNTEAFFGQGTRLTVV.